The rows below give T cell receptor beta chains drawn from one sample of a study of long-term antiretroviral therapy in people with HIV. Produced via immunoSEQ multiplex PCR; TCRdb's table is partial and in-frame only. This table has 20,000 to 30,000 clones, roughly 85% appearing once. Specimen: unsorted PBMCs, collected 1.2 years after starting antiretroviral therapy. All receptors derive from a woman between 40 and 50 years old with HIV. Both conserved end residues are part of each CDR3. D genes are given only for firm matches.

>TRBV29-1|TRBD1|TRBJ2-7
CSVGTGTYEQYF
TGCAGCGTTGGGACAGGGACCTACGAGCAGTACTTC
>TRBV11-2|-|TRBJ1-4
CASSSEVATNEKLFF
TGTGCCAGCAGCTCAGAGGTTGCAACTAATGAAAAACTGTTTTTT
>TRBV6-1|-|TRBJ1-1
CASSRGILNTEAFF
TGTGCCAGCAGTCGGGGAATTCTGAACACTGAAGCTTTCTTT
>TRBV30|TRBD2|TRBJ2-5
CAWSVRASGGAETQYF
TGTGCCTGGAGTGTACGGGCTAGCGGGGGGGCAGAGACCCAGTACTTC
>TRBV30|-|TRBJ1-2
CAWTIYREDLNGYTF
TGTGCCTGGACCATATACAGGGAGGATTTGAATGGCTACACCTTC
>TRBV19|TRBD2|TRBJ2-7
CASSLSRGRMYEQYF
TGTGCCAGTAGTTTGAGCCGCGGGAGAATGTACGAGCAGTACTTC
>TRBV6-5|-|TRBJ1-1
CASRRTLNTEAFF
TGTGCCAGCAGGCGCACCTTGAACACTGAAGCTTTCTTT
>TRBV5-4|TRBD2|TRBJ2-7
CASSRLAGTYEQYF
TGTGCCAGCAGTAGACTAGCGGGGACCTACGAGCAGTACTTC
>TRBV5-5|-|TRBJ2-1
CASSWDGWEQFF
TGTGCCAGCAGCTGGGACGGGTGGGAGCAGTTCTTC
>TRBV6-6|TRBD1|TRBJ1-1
CASSKGDRGMMAEAFF
TGTGCCAGCAGTAAGGGGGACAGGGGAATGATGGCTGAAGCTTTCTTT
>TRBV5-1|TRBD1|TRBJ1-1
CASSEDGTGYPGGAFF
TGCGCCAGCAGCGAGGACGGGACAGGCTATCCGGGGGGAGCTTTCTTT
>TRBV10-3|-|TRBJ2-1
CAISKGLGDNNEQFF
TGTGCCATCAGTAAAGGGCTAGGAGATAACAATGAGCAGTTCTTC
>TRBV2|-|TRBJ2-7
CASGRRGISYEQYF
TGTGCCAGCGGGCGTAGGGGTATCTCCTACGAGCAGTACTTC
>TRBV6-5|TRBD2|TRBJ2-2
CASSYGRGGVAGELFF
TGTGCCAGCAGTTACGGGCGGGGGGGCGTCGCCGGGGAGCTGTTTTTT
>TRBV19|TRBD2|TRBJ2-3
CASSVLAASTDTQYF
TGTGCCAGTAGTGTACTAGCGGCTAGCACAGATACGCAGTATTTT
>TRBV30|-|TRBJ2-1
CAWDRSYNEQFF
TGTGCCTGGGATCGCTCCTACAATGAGCAGTTCTTC
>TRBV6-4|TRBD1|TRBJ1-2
CASSGGQGYGYTF
TGTGCCAGCAGTGGGGGACAGGGTTATGGCTACACCTTC